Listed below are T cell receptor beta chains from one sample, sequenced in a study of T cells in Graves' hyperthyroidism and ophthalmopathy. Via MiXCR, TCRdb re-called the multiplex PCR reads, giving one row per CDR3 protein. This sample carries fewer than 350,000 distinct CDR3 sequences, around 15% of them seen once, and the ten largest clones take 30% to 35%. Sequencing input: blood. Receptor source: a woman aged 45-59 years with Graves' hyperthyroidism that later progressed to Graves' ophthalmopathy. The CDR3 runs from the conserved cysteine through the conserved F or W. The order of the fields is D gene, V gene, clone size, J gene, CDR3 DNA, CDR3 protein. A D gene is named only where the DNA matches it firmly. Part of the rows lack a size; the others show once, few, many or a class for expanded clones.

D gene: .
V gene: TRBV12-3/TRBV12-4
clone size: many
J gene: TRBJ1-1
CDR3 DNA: TGTGCCAGCAGTTCGTTAGACAGGCTGAATACTGAAGCTTTCTTT
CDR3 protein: CASSSLDRLNTEAFF

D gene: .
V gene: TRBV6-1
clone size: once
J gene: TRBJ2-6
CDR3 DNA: TGTGCCAGCAGTGAAGCGGCCTGGGGGGCTGGGGCCAACGTCCTGACTTTC
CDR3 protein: CASSEAAWGAGANVLTF

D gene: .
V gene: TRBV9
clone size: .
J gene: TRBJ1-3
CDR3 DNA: TGTGCCAGCAGCGGGACGGTAGGAAACACCATATATTTT
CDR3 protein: CASSGTVGNTIYF

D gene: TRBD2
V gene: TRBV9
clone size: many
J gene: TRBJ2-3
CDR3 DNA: TGTGCCAGCAGCGTGGCAGCGGGAGGTAGCACAGATACGCAGTATTTT
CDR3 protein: CASSVAAGGSTDTQYF

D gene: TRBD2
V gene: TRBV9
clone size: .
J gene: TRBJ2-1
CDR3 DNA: TGTGCCAGCAGCGTAGCAGCGGGGCTAGCGGGAGGGAGGAGGGATGAGCAGTTCTTC
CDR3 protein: CASSVAAGLAGGRRDEQFF

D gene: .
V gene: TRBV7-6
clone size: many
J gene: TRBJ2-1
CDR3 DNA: TGTGCCAGCAGCTTAGCGCCCGGTGGTGAGCAGTTCTTC
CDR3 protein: CASSLAPGGEQFF

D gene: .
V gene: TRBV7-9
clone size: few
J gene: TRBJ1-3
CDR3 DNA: TGTGCCAGCACCGAACCGGGGGTTGCTGGAAACACCATATATTTT
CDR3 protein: CASTEPGVAGNTIYF

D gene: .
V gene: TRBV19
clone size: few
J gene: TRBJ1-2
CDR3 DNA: TGTGCCAGTAGTTTCTGGGGAAGAAGCTACACCTTC
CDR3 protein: CASSFWGRSYTF

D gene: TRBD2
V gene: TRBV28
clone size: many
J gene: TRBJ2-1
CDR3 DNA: TGTGCCAGCAGTCGTATGACTAGCGGGGCCCAATTCAATGAGCAGTTCTTC
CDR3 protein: CASSRMTSGAQFNEQFF

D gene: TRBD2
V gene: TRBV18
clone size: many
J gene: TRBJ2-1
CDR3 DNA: TGTGCCAGCAGTAGCGGGAGGGTTTCCTACAATGAGCAGTTCTTC
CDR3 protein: CASSSGRVSYNEQFF

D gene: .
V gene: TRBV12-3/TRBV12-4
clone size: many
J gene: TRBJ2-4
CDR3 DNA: TGTGCCAGCAGTTTTAACTCCCGGGGCAAAAACATTCAGTACTTC
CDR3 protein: CASSFNSRGKNIQYF

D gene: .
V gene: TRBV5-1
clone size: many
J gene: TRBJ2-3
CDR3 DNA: TGCGCCAGTCAACAGGGTAATACGCAGTATTTT
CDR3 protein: CASQQGNTQYF

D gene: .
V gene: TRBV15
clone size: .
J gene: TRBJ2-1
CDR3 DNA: TGTGCCACCAGCAGGGACCCAACCCCTGATTACAATGAGCAGTTCTTC
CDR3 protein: CATSRDPTPDYNEQFF

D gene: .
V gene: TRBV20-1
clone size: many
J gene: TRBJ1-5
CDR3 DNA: TGCAGTGCTGGACAGTATAGCAATCAGCCCCAGCATTTT
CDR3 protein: CSAGQYSNQPQHF

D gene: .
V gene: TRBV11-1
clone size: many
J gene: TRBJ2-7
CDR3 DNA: TGTGCCAGCAGCTTATACAGGGACTCCTACGAGCAGTACTTC
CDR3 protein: CASSLYRDSYEQYF

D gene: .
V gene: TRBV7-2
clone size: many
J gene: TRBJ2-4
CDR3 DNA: TGTGCCAGCAGCCCTGAGACAGGCTTAGCCAAAAACATTCAGTACTTC
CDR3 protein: CASSPETGLAKNIQYF

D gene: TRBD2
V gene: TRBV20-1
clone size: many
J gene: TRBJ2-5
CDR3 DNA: TGCAGTGCTAGAGATTGGACTAGCGGGACTGCCCTCGGGACCCAGTACTTC
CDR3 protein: CSARDWTSGTALGTQYF

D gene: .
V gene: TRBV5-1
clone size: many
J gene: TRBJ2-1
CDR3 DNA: TGCGCCAGCAGCTTGGGGACCCGAGGGATTCGTTATGAGCAGTTCTTC
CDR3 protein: CASSLGTRGIRYEQFF

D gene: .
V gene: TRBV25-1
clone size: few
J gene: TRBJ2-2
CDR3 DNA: TGTGCCAGCAGCCCGAAGGGGCCTCTATCCGCCGGGGAGCTGTTTTTT
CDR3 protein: CASSPKGPLSAGELFF

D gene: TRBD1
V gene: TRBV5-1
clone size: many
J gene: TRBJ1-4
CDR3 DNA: TGCGCCAGCAGCTTGGGTTCCCTCGACAGGGGAGAAAAACTGTTTTTT
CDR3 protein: CASSLGSLDRGEKLFF

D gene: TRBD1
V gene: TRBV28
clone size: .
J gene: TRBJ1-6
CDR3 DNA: TGTGCCAGCAGTTTAAACAGGGGGTTTAATTCACCCCTCCACTTT
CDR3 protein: CASSLNRGFNSPLHF

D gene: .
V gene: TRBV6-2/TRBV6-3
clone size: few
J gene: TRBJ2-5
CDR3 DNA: TGTGCCAGCAGTCACTCCCAACGGGAGACCGGAGAGACCCAGTACTTC
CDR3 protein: CASSHSQRETGETQYF

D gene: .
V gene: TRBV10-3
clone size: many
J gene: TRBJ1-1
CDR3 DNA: TGTGCCACCTGGATGAACACTGAAGCTTTCTTT
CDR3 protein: CATWMNTEAFF

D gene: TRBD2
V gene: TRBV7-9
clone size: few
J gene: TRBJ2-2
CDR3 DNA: TGTGCCAGCAGCTCCTACCTAGCGGGAGACAGGGCAGGGGAGCTGTTTTTT
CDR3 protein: CASSSYLAGDRAGELFF

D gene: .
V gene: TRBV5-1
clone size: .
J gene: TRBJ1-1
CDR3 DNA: TGCGCCAGCAGCTCCTCGGGGGGGGCCACTGAAGCTTTCTTT
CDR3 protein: CASSSSGGATEAFF

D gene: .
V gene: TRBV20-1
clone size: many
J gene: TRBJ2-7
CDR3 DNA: TGCAGTGGCCGACAGGCCGCCTACGAGCAGTACTTC
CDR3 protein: CSGRQAAYEQYF

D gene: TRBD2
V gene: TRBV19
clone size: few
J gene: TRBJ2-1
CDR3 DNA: TGTGCCAGTAGTAAGCTCGCTCGGGGCGGGAGGGCCACCAATGAGCAGTTCTTC
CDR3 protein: CASSKLARGGRATNEQFF

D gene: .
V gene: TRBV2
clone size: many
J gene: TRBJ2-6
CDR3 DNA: TGTGCCAGCAGTGTAGAAGGGGTCGGGGCCAACGTCCTGACTTTC
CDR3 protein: CASSVEGVGANVLTF

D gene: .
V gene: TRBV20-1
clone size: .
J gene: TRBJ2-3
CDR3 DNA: TGCAGTGCTACTGGGCCTTCGGGGGCCGATACGCAGTATTTT
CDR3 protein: CSATGPSGADTQYF

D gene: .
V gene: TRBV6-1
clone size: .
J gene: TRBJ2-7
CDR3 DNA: TGTGCCAGCAGAGGCGACAACTACGAGCAGTACTTC
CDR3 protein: CASRGDNYEQYF

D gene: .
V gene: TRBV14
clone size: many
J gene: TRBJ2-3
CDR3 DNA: TGTGCCAGCAGCCGAGGAGCCTACACAGATACGCAGTATTTT
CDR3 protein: CASSRGAYTDTQYF

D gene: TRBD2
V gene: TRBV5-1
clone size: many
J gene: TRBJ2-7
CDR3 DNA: TGCGCCAGCAGCTGGGGGGGATCCTACGAGCAGTACTTC
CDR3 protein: CASSWGGSYEQYF

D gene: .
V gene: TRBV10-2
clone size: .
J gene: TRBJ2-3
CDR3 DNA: TGCGCCAGCAGTGAGGTGGGAGTTATAGATACGCAGTATTTT
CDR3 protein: CASSEVGVIDTQYF

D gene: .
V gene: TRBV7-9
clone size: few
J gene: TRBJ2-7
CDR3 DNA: TGTGCCAGCAGCTTAGGATCCTACGAGCAGTGCTTC
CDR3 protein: CASSLGSYEQCF

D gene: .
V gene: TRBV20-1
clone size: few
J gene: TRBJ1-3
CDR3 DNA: TGCAGTGCTAGAGAAGCAGGGAGCACCTCTGGAAACACCATATATTTT
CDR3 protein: CSAREAGSTSGNTIYF

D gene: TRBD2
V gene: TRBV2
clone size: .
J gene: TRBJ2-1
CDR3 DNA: TGTGCCAGCAGGCAGGGAGCGGGAGGTTACAATGAGCAGTTCTTC
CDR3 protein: CASRQGAGGYNEQFF

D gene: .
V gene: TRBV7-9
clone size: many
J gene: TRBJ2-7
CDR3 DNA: TGTGCCAGCAGTCTAGGAGGCAAGCAGTACTTC
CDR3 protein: CASSLGGKQYF

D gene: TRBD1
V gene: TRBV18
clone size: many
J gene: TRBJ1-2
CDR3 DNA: TGTGCCAGCTCACCAGCAGGACAGGGTGGCTACACCTTC
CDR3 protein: CASSPAGQGGYTF

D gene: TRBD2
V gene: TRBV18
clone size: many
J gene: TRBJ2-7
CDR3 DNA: TGTGCCAGCTCACCAGGCCTAGCGGGAGGCTACGAGCAGTACTTC
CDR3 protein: CASSPGLAGGYEQYF

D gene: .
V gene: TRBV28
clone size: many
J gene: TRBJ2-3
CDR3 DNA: TGTGCCAGCAGTTTAGCCGGGATTAGGGCAGATACGCAGTATTTT
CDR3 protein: CASSLAGIRADTQYF

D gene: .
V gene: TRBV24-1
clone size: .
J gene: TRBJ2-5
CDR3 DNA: TGTGCCACCAGTGATTCGGACCCGGGACGGCGGTCGAAGACCCAGTACTTC
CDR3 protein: CATSDSDPGRRSKTQYF

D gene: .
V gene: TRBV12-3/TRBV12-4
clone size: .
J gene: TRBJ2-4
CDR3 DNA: TGTGCCAGCCACCCAGGCCGGGGGCTGGCGGCCAAAAACATTCAGTACTTC
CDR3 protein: CASHPGRGLAAKNIQYF

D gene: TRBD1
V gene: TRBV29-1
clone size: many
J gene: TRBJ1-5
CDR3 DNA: TGCAGCGTTGGTGGGACAGATCAGCCCCAGCATTTT
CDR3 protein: CSVGGTDQPQHF

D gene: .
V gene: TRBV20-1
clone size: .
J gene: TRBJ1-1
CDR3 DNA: TGCAGTGCGCAAAAAGGTTCGGGGGGCACTGAAGCTTTCTTT
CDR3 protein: CSAQKGSGGTEAFF

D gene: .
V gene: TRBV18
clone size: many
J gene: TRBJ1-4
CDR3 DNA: TGTGCCAGCTCACCAGGGCAGATAGCAACTAATGAAAAACTGTTTTTT
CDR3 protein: CASSPGQIATNEKLFF

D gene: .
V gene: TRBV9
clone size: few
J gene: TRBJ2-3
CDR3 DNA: TGTGCCAGCAGCCAGGGGCTACTGACAGATACGCAGTATTTT
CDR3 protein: CASSQGLLTDTQYF

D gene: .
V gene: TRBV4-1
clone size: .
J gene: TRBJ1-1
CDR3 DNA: TGCGCCAGCAGCCACCCCGGGCGGGGGGATACTGAAGCTTTCTTT
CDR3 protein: CASSHPGRGDTEAFF

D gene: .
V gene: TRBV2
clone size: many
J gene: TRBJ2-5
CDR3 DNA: TGTGCCAGCACGGGGGTCTGGGGGGAGACCCAGTACTTC
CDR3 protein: CASTGVWGETQYF

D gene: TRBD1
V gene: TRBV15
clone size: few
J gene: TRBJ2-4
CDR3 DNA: TGTGCCACCAGCAGACAGGGGGTAAAAAACATTCAGTACTTC
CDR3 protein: CATSRQGVKNIQYF

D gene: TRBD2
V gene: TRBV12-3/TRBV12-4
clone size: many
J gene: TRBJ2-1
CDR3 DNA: TGTGCCAGCACCTATCGACAGGGACTAGCGGGAAACGAGCAGTTCTTC
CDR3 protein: CASTYRQGLAGNEQFF

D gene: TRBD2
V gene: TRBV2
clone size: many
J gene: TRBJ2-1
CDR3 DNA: TGTGCCAGCATAGCGGGGACGCATTCGGCGGTCAGACAGTTCTTC
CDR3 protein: CASIAGTHSAVRQFF

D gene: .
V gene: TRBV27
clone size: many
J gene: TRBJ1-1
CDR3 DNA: TGTGCCAGCAGTCGTCCGGGTCAGGGCACTGAAGCTTTCTTT
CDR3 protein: CASSRPGQGTEAFF

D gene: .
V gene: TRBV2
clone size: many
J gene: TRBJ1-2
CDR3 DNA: TGTGCCAGCAGTGAGCCTCTAAAAGAGGACACCTTC
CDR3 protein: CASSEPLKEDTF

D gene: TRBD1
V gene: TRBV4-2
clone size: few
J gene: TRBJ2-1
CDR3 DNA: TGTGCCAGCAGCCAGTCCGGGACAGGGGGCGTAGGCCAGTTCTTC
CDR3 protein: CASSQSGTGGVGQFF

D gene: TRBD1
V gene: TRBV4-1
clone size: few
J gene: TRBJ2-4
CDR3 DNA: TGCGCCAGCAGCCAAGAAAAAGGACAGGGATTCTTCATTCAGTACTTC
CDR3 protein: CASSQEKGQGFFIQYF